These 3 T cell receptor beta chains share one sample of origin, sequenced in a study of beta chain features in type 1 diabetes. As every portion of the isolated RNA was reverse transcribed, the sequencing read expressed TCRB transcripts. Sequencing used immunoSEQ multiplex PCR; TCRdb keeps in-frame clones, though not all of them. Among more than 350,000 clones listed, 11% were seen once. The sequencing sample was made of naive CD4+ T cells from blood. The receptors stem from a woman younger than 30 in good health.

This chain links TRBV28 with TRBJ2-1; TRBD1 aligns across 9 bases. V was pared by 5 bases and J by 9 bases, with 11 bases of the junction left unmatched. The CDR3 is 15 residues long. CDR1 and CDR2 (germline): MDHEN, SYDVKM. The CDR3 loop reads CASSVAGTGYPEQFF. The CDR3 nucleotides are TGTGCCAGCAGTGTGGCCGGGACAGGGTACCCTGAGCAGTTCTTC. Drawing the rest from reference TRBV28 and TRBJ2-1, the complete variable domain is DVKVTQSSRYLVKRTGEKVFLECVQDMDHENMFWYRQDPGLGLRLIYFSYDVKMKEKGDIPEGYSVSREKKERFSLILESASTNQTSMYLCASSVAGTGYPEQFFGPGTRLTVL.

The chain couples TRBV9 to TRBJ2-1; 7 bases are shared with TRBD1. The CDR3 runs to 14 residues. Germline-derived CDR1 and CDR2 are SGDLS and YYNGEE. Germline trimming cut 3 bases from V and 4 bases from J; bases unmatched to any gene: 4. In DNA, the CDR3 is TGTGCCAGCAGCGCCCAGGACAGGTACAATGAGCAGTTCTTC. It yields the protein CASSAQDRYNEQFF. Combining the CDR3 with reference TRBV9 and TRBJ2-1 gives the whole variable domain DSGVTQTPKHLITATGQRVTLRCSPRSGDLSVYWYQQSLDQGLQFLIQYYNGEERAKGNILERFSAQQFPDLHSELNLSSLELGDSALYFCASSAQDRYNEQFFGPGTRLTVL.

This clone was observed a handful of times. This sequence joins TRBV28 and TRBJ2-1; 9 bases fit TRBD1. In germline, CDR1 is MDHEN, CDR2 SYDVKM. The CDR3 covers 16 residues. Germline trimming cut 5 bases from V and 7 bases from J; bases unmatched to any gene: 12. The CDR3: CASSLHNPGQGNEQFF. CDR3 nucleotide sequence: TGTGCCAGCAGTCTTCACAACCCGGGACAGGGTAATGAGCAGTTCTTC. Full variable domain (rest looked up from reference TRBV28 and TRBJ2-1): DVKVTQSSRYLVKRTGEKVFLECVQDMDHENMFWYRQDPGLGLRLIYFSYDVKMKEKGDIPEGYSVSREKKERFSLILESASTNQTSMYLCASSLHNPGQGNEQFFGPGTRLTVL.